This is a list of T cell receptor beta chains from one sample in a study of T-cell memory formation after mild COVID-19. Each CDR3 protein is one row after TCRdb ran MiXCR on the 5' RACE reads. The table has over 450,000 distinct CDR3 sequences, over 20% seen once. The sample taken for sequencing was PBMCs or a T cell subset sorted from them (not recorded which). Receptors were obtained from an adult woman who had mild COVID-19 (a few samples of this study predate the infection). Cell type and time point are not known. Each CDR3 is given with its conserved first and last residue. The D gene is left open where the match is weak. Expanded clones are given a class, and other clones once, few, many or no size at all.

j_call	v_call	clone_size	d_call	cdr3_aa	cdr3_nt
TRBJ2-7	TRBV21-1	few	NA	CASSKYTGDLYYEQYF	TGTGCCAGCAGCAAATATACAGGGGACCTCTACTACGAGCAGTACTTC
TRBJ2-7	TRBV20-1	few	NA	CSARRAGPTTEQYF	TGCAGTGCTAGACGCGCAGGGCCAACTACCGAGCAGTACTTC
TRBJ1-6	TRBV12-3/TRBV12-4	few	NA	CASSRALTRRFGLHF	TGTGCCAGCAGTCGCGCGCTTACCAGGCGTTTTGGCCTCCACTTT
TRBJ2-3	TRBV30	NA	TRBD2	CASTSGSADTQYF	TGTGCCAGTACTAGCGGGAGCGCAGATACGCAGTATTTT
TRBJ2-3	TRBV12-3/TRBV12-4	NA	NA	CASSGGVDTQYF	TGTGCCAGCAGCGGGGGTGTGGATACGCAGTATTTT
TRBJ2-3	TRBV7-6	NA	NA	CASSQGQAVGTDTQYF	TGTGCCAGCAGCCAAGGGCAGGCCGTAGGCACAGATACGCAGTATTTT
TRBJ1-5	TRBV6-6	NA	TRBD1	CATQRGQLLDSNQPQHF	TGTGCCACCCAGAGGGGGCAGCTTTTGGATAGCAATCAGCCCCAGCATTTT
TRBJ2-7	TRBV20-1	few	TRBD1	CSASRGLREQYF	TGCAGTGCTAGCAGGGGGCTACGCGAGCAGTACTTC
TRBJ2-1	TRBV21-1	few	NA	CASSNCHRGKEQFF	TGTGCCAGCAGCAACTGCCACAGGGGGAAAGAGCAGTTCTTC
TRBJ1-1	TRBV5-6	few	NA	CASSLPASSGTEAFF	TGTGCCAGCAGCCTCCCAGCGTCCTCGGGAACTGAAGCTTTCTTT